Listed below are T cell receptor beta chains from one sample, sequenced in a study of early T cells in non-severe SARS-CoV-2 infection. TCRdb redid the calling of the 5' RACE reads with MiXCR, one entry per CDR3 protein. Seen here are approximately 70,000 distinct CDR3 sequences, about an eighth observed once, and the top ten hold roughly 6%. Source: whole blood, taken at baseline. Receptors were obtained from an adult who was a healthcare worker with PCR-confirmed SARS-CoV-2 infection or an uninfected control (not recorded which). CDR3s leave out the opening cysteine and the closing phenylalanine or tryptophan. The order of the fields is J gene, V gene, CDR3 protein.

j_gene: TRBJ2-7; v_gene: TRBV29-1; CDR3aa: SVAHWTLGRVYYEQY
j_gene: TRBJ2-1; v_gene: TRBV11-2; CDR3aa: VSSLAATSAYEQF
j_gene: TRBJ2-5; v_gene: TRBV4-3; CDR3aa: ASSFTGSEETQY
j_gene: TRBJ2-6; v_gene: TRBV3-1; CDR3aa: ASSRGAGANVLT
j_gene: TRBJ2-7; v_gene: TRBV6-1; CDR3aa: ATAQGAVEYEQY
j_gene: TRBJ2-3; v_gene: TRBV10-3; CDR3aa: AIGSGGASTDTQY
j_gene: TRBJ2-1; v_gene: TRBV20-1; CDR3aa: SASAWGGASNEQF
j_gene: TRBJ2-7; v_gene: TRBV7-6; CDR3aa: ASSSGNEQY
j_gene: TRBJ2-1; v_gene: TRBV19; CDR3aa: ASSAEDRGGNEQF
j_gene: TRBJ2-3; v_gene: TRBV9; CDR3aa: ASSVETATDTQY
j_gene: TRBJ2-7; v_gene: TRBV2; CDR3aa: ASSQTAGTSAEQY
j_gene: TRBJ2-2; v_gene: TRBV7-2; CDR3aa: ASSLNSLSTGELF
j_gene: TRBJ1-1; v_gene: TRBV7-2; CDR3aa: ASSPRQGVGTEAF
j_gene: TRBJ1-1; v_gene: TRBV29-1; CDR3aa: SASGQWRNTEAF
j_gene: TRBJ2-7; v_gene: TRBV21-1; CDR3aa: ASSKPLGKYEQY
j_gene: TRBJ2-1; v_gene: TRBV11-2; CDR3aa: ASTLGPILYNEQF
j_gene: TRBJ2-1; v_gene: TRBV12-3/TRBV12-4; CDR3aa: ASSLGLENYNEQF
j_gene: TRBJ1-4; v_gene: TRBV5-8; CDR3aa: ASSDYFTNEKLF
j_gene: TRBJ2-6; v_gene: TRBV5-5; CDR3aa: ASSPRFGSGANVLT
j_gene: TRBJ2-2; v_gene: TRBV11-3; CDR3aa: ASSFGGKNTGELF
j_gene: TRBJ2-5; v_gene: TRBV7-8; CDR3aa: ASSLVPSGSQETQY
j_gene: TRBJ1-2; v_gene: TRBV18; CDR3aa: ASSRRDTNYGYT
j_gene: TRBJ1-6; v_gene: TRBV6-2/TRBV6-3; CDR3aa: ASRKLDSPLH
j_gene: TRBJ2-3; v_gene: TRBV11-3; CDR3aa: ASSGEPGGPISTDTQY